This TCR beta chain derives from a study of blood T cell repertoires in COVID-19. As for the study in general: The United States, Italy and Spain provided the acute and convalescent COVID-19 samples. From T cells, B-cell-depleted T cells, or PBMCs came the material, which was cDNA or gDNA.

Under the authors' procedure: Quantification of nucleated cells was approximated via reference gene primer amplification. The method was immunoSEQ multiplex PCR; TCRdb's version includes in-frame clones alone and lacks a portion of them. The DNA gave D and trimming, while V, J and clone size come from that table. Of roughly 100,000 clones listed, over 65% were seen once; the top ten hold 6% to 6.5%. This clone occurred a few times. Unmatched junction bases numbered 9, after V lost 5 bases and J lost 5 bases. The CDR3 has 16 amino acids. Looked up from germline, CDR1 is KGHDR and CDR2 is SFDVKD. Material: peripheral blood. The receptor was isolated from a man older than 75 with COVID-19, enrolled during active disease. J is TRBJ2-1 and V is TRBV24-1; 9 positions agree with TRBD2. The CDR3 DNA reads as TGTGCCACCAGTGTTACGGCGGGGGGGGTCCACAATGAGCAGTTCTTC. It yields the protein CATSVTAGGVHNEQFF.